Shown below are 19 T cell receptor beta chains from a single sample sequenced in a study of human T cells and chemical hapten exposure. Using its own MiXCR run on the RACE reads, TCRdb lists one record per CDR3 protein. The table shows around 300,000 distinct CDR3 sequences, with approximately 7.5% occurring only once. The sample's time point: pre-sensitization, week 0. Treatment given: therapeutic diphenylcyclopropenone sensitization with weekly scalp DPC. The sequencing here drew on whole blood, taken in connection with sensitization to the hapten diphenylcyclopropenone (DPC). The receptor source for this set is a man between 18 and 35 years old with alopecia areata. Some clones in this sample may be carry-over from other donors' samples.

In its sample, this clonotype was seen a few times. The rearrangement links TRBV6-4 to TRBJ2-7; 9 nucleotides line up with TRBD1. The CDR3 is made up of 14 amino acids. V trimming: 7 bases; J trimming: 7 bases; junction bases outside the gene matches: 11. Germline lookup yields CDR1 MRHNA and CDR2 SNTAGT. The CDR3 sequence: CASKKRTGESEQYV. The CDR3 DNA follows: TGTGCCAGCAAAAAAAGGACAGGGGAGTCGGAGCAGTACGTC.

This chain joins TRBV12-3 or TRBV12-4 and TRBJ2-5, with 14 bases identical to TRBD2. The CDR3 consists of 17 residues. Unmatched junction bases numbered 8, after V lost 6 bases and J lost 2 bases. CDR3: CASSRLAGGQSQETQYF. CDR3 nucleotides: TGTGCCAGCAGCCGACTAGCGGGGGGGCAGAGTCAAGAGACCCAGTACTTC.

The CDR3 sequence is CASSLEGGPRTDTQYF. CDR3 coding DNA: TGCGCCAGCAGCTTGGAAGGGGGGCCTAGGACAGATACGCAGTATTTT. The rearrangement joins TRBV5-1 to TRBJ2-3, with D perhaps assigned TRBD1 or TRBD2 (6 bases each). Germline loops: CDR1 SGHRS, CDR2 YFSETQ. V dropped 0 bases and J dropped 3 bases, with 14 bases sitting between them. This CDR3 is built from 16 residues.

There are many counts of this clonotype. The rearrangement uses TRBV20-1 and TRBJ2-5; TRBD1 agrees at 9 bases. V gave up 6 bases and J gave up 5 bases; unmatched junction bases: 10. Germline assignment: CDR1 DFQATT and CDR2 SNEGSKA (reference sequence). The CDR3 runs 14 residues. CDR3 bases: TGCAGTGCATTGCCGGGACAGGGTGGGGAGACCCAGTACTTC. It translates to CSALPGQGGETQYF.

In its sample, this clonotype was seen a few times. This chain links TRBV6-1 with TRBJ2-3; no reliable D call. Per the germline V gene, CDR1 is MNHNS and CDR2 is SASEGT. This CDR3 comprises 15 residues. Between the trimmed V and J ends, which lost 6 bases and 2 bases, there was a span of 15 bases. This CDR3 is CASSGGVTHTDTQYF. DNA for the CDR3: TGTGCCAGCAGCGGTGGGGTCACTCACACAGATACGCAGTATTTT.

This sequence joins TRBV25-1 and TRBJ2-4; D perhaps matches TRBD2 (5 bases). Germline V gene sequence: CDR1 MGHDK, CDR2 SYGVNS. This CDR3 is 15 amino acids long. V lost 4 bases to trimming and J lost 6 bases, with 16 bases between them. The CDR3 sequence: CASSVGGGTRNIQYF. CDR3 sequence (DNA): TGTGCCAGCAGTGTAGGTGGAGGCACCCGAAACATTCAGTACTTC.

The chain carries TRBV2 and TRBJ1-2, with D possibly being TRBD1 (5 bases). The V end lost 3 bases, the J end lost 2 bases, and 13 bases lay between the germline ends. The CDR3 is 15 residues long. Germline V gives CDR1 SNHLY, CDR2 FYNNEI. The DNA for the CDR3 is TGTGCCAGCAGTGATTTAGGGACCGCAAACTATGGCTACACCTTC. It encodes CASSDLGTANYGYTF.

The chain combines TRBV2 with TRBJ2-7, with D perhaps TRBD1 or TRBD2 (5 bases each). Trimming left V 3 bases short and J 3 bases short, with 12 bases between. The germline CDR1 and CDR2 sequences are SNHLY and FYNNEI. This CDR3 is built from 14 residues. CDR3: CASSDYGDHYEQYV. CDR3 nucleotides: TGTGCCAGCAGTGATTATGGGGACCACTACGAGCAGTACGTC.

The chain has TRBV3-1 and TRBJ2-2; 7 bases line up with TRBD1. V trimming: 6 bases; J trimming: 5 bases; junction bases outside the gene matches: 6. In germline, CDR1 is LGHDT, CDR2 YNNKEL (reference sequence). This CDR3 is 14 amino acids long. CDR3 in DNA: TGTGCCAGCAGGCAGCCACAGGGGACCGGGGAGCTGTTTTTT. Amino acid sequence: CASRQPQGTGELFF.

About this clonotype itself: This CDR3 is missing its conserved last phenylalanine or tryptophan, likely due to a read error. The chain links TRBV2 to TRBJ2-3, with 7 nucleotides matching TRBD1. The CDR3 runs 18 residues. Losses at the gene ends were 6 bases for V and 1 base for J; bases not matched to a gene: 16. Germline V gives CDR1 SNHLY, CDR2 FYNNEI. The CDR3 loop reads CASRPPHLKRGRTDTQYS. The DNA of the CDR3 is TGTGCCAGCAGACCGCCCCATTTAAAAAGGGGGCGCACAGATACGCAGTATTCT.

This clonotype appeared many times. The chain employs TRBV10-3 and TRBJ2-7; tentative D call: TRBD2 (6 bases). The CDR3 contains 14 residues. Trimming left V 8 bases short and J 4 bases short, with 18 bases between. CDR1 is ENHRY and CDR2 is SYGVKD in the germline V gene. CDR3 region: CAIPPDRGWYEQYF. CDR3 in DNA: TGTGCCATCCCCCCGGACCGGGGGTGGTACGAGCAGTACTTC.

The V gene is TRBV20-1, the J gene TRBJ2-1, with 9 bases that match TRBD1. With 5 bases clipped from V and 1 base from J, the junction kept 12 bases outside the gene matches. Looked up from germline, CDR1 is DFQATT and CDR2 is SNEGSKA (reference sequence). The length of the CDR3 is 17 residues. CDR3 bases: TGCAGTGCTTCAGGAACAGGGGGCTATAGATCCTACAATGAGCAGTTCTTC. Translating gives CSASGTGGYRSYNEQFF.

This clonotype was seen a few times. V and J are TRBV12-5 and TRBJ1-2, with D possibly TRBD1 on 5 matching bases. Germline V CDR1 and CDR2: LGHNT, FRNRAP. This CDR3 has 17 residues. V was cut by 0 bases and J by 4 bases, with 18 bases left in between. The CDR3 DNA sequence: TGTGCTAGTGGTTTGGTTTCCGTCGGGGGAGAAGGCTATGGCTACACCTTC. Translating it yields CASGLVSVGGEGYGYTF.

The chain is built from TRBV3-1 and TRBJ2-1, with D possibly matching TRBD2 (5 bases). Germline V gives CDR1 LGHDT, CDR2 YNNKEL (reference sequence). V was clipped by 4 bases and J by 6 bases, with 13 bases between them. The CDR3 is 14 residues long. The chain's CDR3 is CASSRGLETNEQFF. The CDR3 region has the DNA TGTGCCAGCAGCCGCGGACTGGAAACCAATGAGCAGTTCTTC.

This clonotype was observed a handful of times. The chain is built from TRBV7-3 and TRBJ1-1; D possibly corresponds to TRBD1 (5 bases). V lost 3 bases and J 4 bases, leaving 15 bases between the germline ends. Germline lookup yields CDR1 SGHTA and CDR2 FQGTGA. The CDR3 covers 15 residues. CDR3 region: CASSFFGGDGTEAFF. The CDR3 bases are TGTGCCAGCAGCTTCTTTGGAGGGGATGGCACTGAAGCTTTCTTT.

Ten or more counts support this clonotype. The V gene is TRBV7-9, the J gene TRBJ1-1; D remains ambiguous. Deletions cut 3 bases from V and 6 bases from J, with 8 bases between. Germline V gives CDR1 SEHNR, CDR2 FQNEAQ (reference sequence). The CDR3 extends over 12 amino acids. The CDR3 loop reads CASSFGTAEAFF. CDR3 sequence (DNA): TGTGCCAGCAGCTTTGGTACCGCTGAAGCTTTCTTT.

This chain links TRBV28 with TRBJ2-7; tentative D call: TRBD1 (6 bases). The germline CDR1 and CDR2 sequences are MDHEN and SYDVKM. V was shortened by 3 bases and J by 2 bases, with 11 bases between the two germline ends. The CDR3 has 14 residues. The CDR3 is CASSFGRGAYEQYF. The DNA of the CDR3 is TGTGCCAGCAGTTTTGGCAGGGGTGCCTACGAGCAGTACTTC.

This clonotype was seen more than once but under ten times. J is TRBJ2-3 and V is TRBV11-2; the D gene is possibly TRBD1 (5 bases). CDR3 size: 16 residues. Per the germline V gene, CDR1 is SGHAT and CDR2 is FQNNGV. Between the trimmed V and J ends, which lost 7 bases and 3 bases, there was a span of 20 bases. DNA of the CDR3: TGTGCCAGCACCGTCGCAAGACAGTCGACTACAGATACGCAGTATTTT. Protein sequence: CASTVARQSTTDTQYF.

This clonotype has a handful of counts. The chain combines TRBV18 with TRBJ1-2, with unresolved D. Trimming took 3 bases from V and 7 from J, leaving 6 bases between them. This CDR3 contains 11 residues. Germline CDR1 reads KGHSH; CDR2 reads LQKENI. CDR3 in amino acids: CASSPNPGYTF. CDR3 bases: TGTGCCAGCTCACCTAACCCTGGCTACACCTTC.